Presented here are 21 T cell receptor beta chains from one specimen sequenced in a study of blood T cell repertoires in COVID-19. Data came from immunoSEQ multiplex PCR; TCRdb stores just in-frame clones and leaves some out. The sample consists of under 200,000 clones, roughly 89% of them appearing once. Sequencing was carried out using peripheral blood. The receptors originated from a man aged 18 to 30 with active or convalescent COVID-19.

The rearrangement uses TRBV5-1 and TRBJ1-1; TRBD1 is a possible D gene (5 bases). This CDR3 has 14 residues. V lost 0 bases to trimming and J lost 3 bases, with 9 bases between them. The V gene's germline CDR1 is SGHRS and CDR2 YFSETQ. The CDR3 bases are TGCGCCAGCAGCTTGGAGGGGCTGCACACTGAAGCTTTCTTT. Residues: CASSLEGLHTEAFF. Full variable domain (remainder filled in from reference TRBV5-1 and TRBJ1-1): KAGVTQTPRYLIKTRGQQVTLSCSPISGHRSVSWYQQTPGQGLQFLFEYFSETQRNKGNFPGRFSGRQFSNSRSEMNVSTLELGDSALYLCASSLEGLHTEAFFGQGTRLTVV.

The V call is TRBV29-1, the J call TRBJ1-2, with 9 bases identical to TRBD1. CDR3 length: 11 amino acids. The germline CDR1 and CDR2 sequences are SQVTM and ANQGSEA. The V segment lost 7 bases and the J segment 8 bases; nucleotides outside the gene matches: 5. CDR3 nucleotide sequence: TGCAGCGGCGGGACAGGGCCCGGCTACACCTTC. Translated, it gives CSGGTGPGYTF.

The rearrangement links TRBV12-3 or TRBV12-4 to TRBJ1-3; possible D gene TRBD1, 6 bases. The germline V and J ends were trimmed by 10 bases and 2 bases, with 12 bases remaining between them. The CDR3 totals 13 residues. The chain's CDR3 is CATQGFTGNTIYF. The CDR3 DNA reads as TGTGCCACGCAGGGGTTTACTGGAAACACCATATATTTT.

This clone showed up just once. This CDR3 is CASSFSGSSYNEQFF. The CDR3 DNA reads as TGTGCCAGCAGCTTTAGCGGGAGCTCCTACAATGAGCAGTTCTTC. This rearrangement joins TRBV11-3 to TRBJ2-1, with 9 bases identical to TRBD2. The CDR3 loop spans 15 amino acids. Germline V gene lookup returns CDR1 SGHNT and CDR2 YENEEA. J gave up 0 bases and V 3 bases, and 0 bases lay outside the gene matches.

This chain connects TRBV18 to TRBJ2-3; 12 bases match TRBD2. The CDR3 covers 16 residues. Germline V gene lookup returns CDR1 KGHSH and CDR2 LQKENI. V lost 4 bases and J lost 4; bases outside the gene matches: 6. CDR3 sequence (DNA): TGTGCCAGCTCACGGGGACTAGCGGGTGATTCAGATACGCAGTATTTT. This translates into CASSRGLAGDSDTQYF. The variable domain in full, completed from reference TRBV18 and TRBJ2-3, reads NAGVMQNPRHLVRRRGQEARLRCSPMKGHSHVYWYRQLPEEGLKFMVYLQKENIIDESGMPKERFSAEFPKEGPSILRIQQVVRGDSAAYFCASSRGLAGDSDTQYFGPGTRLTVL.

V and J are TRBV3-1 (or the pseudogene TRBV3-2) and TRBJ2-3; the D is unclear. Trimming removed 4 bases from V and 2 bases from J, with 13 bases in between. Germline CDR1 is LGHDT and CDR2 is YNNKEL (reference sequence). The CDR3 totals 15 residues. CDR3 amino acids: CASSPPGQVTDTQYF. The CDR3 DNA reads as TGTGCCAGCAGCCCGCCGGGTCAAGTCACAGATACGCAGTATTTT.

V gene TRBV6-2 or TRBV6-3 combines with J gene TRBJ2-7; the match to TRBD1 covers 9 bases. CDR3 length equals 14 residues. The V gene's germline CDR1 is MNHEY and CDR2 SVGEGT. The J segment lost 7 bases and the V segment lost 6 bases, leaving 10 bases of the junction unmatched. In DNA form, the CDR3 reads TGTGCCAGCAGCTTCTCAGACAGGGGGTATGAGCAGTACTTC. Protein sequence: CASSFSDRGYEQYF.

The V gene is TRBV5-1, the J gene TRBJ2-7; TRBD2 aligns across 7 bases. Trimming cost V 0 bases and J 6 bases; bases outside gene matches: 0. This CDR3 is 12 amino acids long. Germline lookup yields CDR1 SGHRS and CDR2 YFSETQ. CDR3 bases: TGCGCCAGCAGCTTGGAGCGGGGCGAGCAGTACTTC. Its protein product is CASSLERGEQYF.

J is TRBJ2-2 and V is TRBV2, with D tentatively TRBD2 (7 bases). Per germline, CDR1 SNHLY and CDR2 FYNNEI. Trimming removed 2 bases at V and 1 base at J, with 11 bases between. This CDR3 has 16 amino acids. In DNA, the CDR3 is TGTGCCAGCAGTGAACAGGGGACTAAGAACACCGGGGAGCTGTTTTTT. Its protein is CASSEQGTKNTGELFF. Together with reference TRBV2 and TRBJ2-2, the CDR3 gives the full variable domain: EPEVTQTPSHQVTQMGQEVILRCVPISNHLYFYWYRQILGQKVEFLVSFYNNEISEKSEIFDDQFSVERPDGSNFTLKIRSTKLEDSAMYFCASSEQGTKNTGELFFGEGSRLTVL.

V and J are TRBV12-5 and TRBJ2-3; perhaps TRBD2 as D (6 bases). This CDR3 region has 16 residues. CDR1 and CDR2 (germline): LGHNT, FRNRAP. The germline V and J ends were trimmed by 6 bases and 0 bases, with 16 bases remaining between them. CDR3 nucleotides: TGTGCTAGTGGCCGCGGTTCCGCGGGAAGCACAGATACGCAGTATTTT. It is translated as CASGRGSAGSTDTQYF. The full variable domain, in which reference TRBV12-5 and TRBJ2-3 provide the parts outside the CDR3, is DARVTQTPRHKVTEMGQEVTMRCQPILGHNTVFWYRQTMMQGLELLAYFRNRAPLDDSGMPKDRFSAEMPDATLATLKIQPSEPRDSAVYFCASGRGSAGSTDTQYFGPGTRLTVL.

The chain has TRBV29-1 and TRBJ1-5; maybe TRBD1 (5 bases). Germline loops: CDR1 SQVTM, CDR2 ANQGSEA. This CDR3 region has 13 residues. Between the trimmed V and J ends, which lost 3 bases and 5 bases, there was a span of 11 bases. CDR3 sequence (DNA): TGCAGCGTTGAGGCAGGGTTAGATCAGCCCCAGCATTTT. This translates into CSVEAGLDQPQHF.

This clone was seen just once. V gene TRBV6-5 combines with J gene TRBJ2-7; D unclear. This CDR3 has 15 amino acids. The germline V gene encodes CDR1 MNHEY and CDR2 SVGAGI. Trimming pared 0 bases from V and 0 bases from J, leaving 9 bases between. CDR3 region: CASSYSMGSSYEQYF. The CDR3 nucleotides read TGTGCCAGCAGTTACTCGATGGGCAGCTCCTACGAGCAGTACTTC.

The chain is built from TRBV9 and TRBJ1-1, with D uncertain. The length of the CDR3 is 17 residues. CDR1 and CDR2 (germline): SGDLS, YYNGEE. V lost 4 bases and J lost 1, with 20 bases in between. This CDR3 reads CASSPHSRGRPNTEAFF. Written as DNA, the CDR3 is TGTGCCAGCAGCCCACACTCCCGGGGTCGGCCGAACACTGAAGCTTTCTTT. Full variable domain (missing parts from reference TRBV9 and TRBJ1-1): DSGVTQTPKHLITATGQRVTLRCSPRSGDLSVYWYQQSLDQGLQFLIQYYNGEERAKGNILERFSAQQFPDLHSELNLSSLELGDSALYFCASSPHSRGRPNTEAFFGQGTRLTVV.

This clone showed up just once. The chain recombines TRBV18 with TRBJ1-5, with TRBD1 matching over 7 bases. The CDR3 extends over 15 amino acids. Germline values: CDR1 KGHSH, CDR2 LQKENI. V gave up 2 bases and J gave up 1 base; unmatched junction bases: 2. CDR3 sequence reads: CASSPGQVSNQPQHF. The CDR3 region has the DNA TGTGCCAGCTCACCAGGACAGGTGAGCAATCAGCCCCAGCATTTT.

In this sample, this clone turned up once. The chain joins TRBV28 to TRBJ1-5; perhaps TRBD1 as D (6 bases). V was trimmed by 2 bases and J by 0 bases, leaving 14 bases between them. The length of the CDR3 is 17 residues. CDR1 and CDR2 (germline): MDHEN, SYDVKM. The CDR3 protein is CASSLTRTDYSNQPQHF. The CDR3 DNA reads TGTGCCAGCAGTTTAACCCGGACAGATTATAGCAATCAGCCCCAGCATTTT.

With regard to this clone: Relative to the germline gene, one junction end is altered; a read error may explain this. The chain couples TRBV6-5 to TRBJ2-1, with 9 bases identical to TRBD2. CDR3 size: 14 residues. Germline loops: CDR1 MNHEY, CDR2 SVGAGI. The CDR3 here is CASGYAGGWNEQFF. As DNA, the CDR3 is TGTGCCAGCGGTTATGCGGGGGGGTGGAATGAGCAGTTCTTC.

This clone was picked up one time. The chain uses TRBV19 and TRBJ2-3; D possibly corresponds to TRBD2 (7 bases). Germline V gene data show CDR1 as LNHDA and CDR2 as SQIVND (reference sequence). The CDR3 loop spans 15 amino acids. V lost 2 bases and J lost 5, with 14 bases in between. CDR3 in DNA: TGTGCCAGTAGTATAAACGGGGGGCAAGGAGATACGCAGTATTTT. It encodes CASSINGGQGDTQYF.

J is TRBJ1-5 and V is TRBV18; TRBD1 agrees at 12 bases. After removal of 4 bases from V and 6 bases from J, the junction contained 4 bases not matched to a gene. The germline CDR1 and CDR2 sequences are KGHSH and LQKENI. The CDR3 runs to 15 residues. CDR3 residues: CASSLGTGGFQPQHF. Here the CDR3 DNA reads TGTGCCAGCTCACTGGGGACAGGGGGCTTTCAGCCCCAGCATTTT.

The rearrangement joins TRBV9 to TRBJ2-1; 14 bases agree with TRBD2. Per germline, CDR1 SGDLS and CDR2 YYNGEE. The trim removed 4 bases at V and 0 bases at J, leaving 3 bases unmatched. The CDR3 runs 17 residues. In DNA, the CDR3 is TGTGCCAGCAGCAAAGGGACTAGCGGGAGCTCCTACAATGAGCAGTTCTTC. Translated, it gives CASSKGTSGSSYNEQFF.

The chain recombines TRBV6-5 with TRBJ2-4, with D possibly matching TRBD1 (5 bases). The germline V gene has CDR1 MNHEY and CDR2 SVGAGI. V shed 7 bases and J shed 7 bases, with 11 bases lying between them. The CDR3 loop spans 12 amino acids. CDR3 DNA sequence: TGTGCCAGCACACAGGCCCGGAACATTCAGTACTTC. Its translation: CASTQARNIQYF.

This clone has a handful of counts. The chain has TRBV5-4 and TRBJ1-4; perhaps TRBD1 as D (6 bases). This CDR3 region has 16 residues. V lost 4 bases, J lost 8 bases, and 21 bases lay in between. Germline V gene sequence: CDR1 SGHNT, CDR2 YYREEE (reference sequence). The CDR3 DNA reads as TGTGCCAGCAGCCTGGGGGCAGGGATGGCCAAGGAAAAACTGTTTTTT. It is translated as CASSLGAGMAKEKLFF.